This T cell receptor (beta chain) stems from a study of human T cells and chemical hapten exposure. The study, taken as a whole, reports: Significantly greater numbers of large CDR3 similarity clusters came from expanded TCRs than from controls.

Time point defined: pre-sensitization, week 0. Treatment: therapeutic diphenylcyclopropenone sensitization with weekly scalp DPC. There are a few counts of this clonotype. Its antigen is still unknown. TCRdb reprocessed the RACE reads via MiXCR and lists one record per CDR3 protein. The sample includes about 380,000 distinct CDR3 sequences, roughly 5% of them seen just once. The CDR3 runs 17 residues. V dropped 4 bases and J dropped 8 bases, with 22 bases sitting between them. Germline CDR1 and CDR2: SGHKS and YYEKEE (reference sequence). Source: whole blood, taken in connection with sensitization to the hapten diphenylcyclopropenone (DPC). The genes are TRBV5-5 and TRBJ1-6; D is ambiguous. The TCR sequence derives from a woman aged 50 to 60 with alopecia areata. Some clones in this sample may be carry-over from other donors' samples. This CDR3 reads CASSREGSRPAYSPLHF. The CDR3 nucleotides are TGTGCCAGCAGCCGAGAGGGTAGTCGGCCAGCTTATTCACCCCTCCACTTT.